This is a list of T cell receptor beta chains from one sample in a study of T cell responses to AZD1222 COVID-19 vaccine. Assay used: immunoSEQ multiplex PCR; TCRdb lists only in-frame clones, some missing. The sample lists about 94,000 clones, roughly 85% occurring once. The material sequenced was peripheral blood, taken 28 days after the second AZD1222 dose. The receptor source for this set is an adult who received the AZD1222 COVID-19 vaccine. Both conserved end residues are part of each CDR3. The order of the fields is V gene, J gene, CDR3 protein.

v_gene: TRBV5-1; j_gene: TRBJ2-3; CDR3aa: CASSLDVGDTQYF
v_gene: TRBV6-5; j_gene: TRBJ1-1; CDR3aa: CASSSSGTGVPFF
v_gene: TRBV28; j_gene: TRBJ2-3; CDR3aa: CASSSPGLAGAVDTQYF
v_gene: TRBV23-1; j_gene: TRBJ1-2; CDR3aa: CASSQSGTAQTASSYGYTF
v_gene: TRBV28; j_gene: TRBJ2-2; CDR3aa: CASSPGTSGIKNTGELFF
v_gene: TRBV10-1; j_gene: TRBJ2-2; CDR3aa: CASSTGTGGTGELFF
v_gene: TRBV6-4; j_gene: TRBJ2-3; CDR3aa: CASSDRGSGTDTQYF
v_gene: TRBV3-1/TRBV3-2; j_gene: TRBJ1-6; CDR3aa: CASSPGTVSPLHF
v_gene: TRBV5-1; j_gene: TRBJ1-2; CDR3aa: CASSQQGDYGYTF
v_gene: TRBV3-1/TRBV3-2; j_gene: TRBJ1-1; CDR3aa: CASSFRDLAETEAFF
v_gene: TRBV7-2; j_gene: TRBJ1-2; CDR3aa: CASSSRQGARPGYGYTF
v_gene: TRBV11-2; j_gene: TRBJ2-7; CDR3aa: CASSPLWGGRHEQYF
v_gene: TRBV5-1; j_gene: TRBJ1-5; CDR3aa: CASSLGPPRYQPQHF
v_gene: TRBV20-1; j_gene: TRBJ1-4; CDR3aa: CSASPGTENEKLFF
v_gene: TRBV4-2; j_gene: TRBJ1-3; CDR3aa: CASSQGLEFSGNTIYF
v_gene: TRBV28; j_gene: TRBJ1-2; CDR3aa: CASSSGTNYGYTF
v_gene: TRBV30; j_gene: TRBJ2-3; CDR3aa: CAWSAGQGRTDTQYF
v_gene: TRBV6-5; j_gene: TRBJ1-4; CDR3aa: CASSYTGGAREKLFF
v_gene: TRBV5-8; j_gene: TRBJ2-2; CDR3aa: CASSLVQGGPGELFF
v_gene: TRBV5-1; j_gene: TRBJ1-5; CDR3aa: CASSLAGRYDQPQHF
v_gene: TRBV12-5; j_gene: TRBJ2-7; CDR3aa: CASGFAPLPGLAGGPSYEQYF
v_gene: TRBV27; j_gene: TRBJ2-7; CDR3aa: CASRRAGTNPYEQYF
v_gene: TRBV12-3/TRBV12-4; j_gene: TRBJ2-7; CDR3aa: CASSQLGQPEQYF
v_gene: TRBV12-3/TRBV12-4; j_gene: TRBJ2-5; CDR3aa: CASSRQGRETQYF
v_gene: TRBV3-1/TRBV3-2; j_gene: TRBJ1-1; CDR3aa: CASSPYSNTEAFF
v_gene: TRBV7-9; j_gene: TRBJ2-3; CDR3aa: CASSLWTGSTDTQYF
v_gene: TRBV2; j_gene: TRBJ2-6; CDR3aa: CASKGSNSGANVLTF
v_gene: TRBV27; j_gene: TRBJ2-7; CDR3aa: CASSPGRLTYEQYF
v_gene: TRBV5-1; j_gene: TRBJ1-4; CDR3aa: CASSFLGTGEEKLFF
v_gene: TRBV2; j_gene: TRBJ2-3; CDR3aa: CASSGMGLTDTQYF
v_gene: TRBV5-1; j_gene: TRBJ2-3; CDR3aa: CASSLTSTSTDTQYF